A single sample gave rise to the 32 T cell receptor beta chains below, sequenced in a study of T cells in Graves' hyperthyroidism and ophthalmopathy. Researchers took RNA transcripts and amplified the TCR beta CDR3 regions from them. A first-round RT-PCR of the TCR CDR3 used the HTBI primer set. From the multiplex PCR reads, TCRdb called clonotypes with MiXCR, one entry per CDR3 protein. Of a few hundred thousand distinct CDR3 sequences listed, 13% to 15% were seen once; the top ten hold less than 20%. The sequencing input was blood. All receptors come from a woman aged 18-29 years with Graves' hyperthyroidism.

The CDR3 nucleotides read TGCAGCGCTACAGGGGGCGACGGACTAGCCTCCTACAATGAGCAGTTCTTC. This gives the protein CSATGGDGLASYNEQFF. The V call is TRBV29-1, the J call TRBJ2-1; maybe TRBD1 (9 bases). This CDR3 has 17 residues. Germline CDR1 SQVTM, CDR2 ANQGSEA. Trimming stripped 7 bases from V and 0 bases from J, with 22 bases between.

This clonotype was counted ten times or more. The chain links TRBV30 to TRBJ2-7, with TRBD2 matching 13 bases. The CDR3 runs 16 residues. The V and J ends lost 2 bases and 5 bases, in that order; junction bases with no gene match: 9. Germline V lookup: CDR1 GTSNPN, CDR2 SVGIG (reference sequence). The CDR3 loop reads CAWSQPTSGRRNEQYF. CDR3 sequence (DNA): TGTGCCTGGAGTCAACCGACTAGCGGGAGGAGAAACGAGCAGTACTTC.

The chain recombines TRBV19 with TRBJ1-5; 9 bases are a match to TRBD1. Germline V gene sequence: CDR1 LNHDA, CDR2 SQIVND (reference sequence). This CDR3 is built from 15 residues. V dropped 6 bases and J dropped 6; count of bases not matched to a gene: 9. The CDR3 reads CASSPDRGGFQPQHF. The CDR3 DNA follows: TGTGCCAGTAGCCCGGACAGGGGTGGGTTTCAGCCCCAGCATTTT.

The chain is built from TRBV30 and TRBJ2-3; a possible D gene is TRBD1 (6 bases). V lost 0 bases to trimming and J lost 4 bases, with 14 bases between them. The CDR3 sequence is 15 residues long. Germline V gene lookup returns CDR1 GTSNPN and CDR2 SVGIG (reference sequence). CDR3 nucleotide sequence: TGTGCCTGGAGTGTCGAAAAGGGGGTGCCAGATACGCAGTATTTT. Protein sequence: CAWSVEKGVPDTQYF.

This clonotype was seen more than once but under ten times. J is TRBJ1-2 and V is TRBV6-1; 10 bases map to TRBD1. This CDR3 has 16 amino acids. The V segment lost 5 bases and the J segment 0 bases; nucleotides outside the gene matches: 6. The germline V gene encodes CDR1 MNHNS and CDR2 SASEGT. The CDR3 DNA sequence: TGTGCCAGCAGTTGGGGACAGGGGACAGCTAACTATGGCTACACCTTC. The encoded protein is CASSWGQGTANYGYTF.

This clonotype was seen at least ten times. This chain connects TRBV5-6 to TRBJ1-2; D ambiguous. V gave up 2 bases and J gave up 9 bases, with 8 bases separating them. The germline gives CDR1 SGHDT, CDR2 YYEEEE. The CDR3 totals 11 residues. This CDR3 reads CASSFLGRYTF. In DNA, the CDR3 is TGTGCCAGCAGCTTTCTAGGTCGCTACACCTTC.

This clonotype was picked up many times. The gene calls are TRBV12-3 or TRBV12-4 and TRBJ1-5, with D tentatively TRBD1 (5 bases). V was pared by 5 bases and J by 9 bases, with 17 bases between. This CDR3 contains 14 residues. CDR3 nucleotides: TGTGCCAGCAGTGAAGGGGAGGGCGGCTGGCCCCAGCATTTT. The encoded protein is CASSEGEGGWPQHF.

This clonotype was picked up a small number of times. The J gene is TRBJ1-1, the V gene TRBV30; 7 bases are shared with TRBD1. The V segment lost 3 bases and the J segment 5 bases; nucleotides outside the gene matches: 9. The length of the CDR3 is 14 residues. The germline V gene has CDR1 GTSNPN and CDR2 SVGIG (reference sequence). CDR3 bases: TGTGCCTGGAGCGGGCGAGGGGGCAGAACTGAAGCTTTCTTT. This translates into CAWSGRGGRTEAFF.

This clonotype was seen a handful of times. V usage is TRBV19 and J usage is TRBJ1-2; possibly TRBD1 for D (5 bases). V lost 4 bases and J 7 bases, leaving 13 bases between the germline ends. The CDR3 runs 13 residues. Germline V gene data show CDR1 as LNHDA and CDR2 as SQIVND (reference sequence). CDR3 protein: CASSTTSGGGYTF. The CDR3 DNA reads TGTGCCAGTAGTACAACATCTGGGGGTGGCTACACCTTC. Complete variable domain (other parts from reference TRBV19 and TRBJ1-2): DGGITQSPKYLFRKEGQNVTLSCEQNLNHDAMYWYRQDPGQGLRLIYYSQIVNDFQKGDIAEGYSVSREKKESFPLTVTSAQKNPTAFYLCASSTTSGGGYTFGSGTRLTVV.

In this sample, this clonotype turned up many times. This sequence joins TRBV6-4 and TRBJ1-1; D remains unclear. The V gene's germline CDR1 is MRHNA and CDR2 SNTAGT. The CDR3 runs 16 residues. The V gene lost 3 bases and the J gene lost 1 base, with 15 bases spanning the gap. The CDR3 region is CASSENGLKPNTEAFF. DNA of the CDR3: TGTGCCAGCAGTGAGAATGGGCTCAAACCGAACACTGAAGCTTTCTTT.

This clonotype has a count of ten or more. The chain combines TRBV30 with TRBJ1-1, with 7 bases that match TRBD1. Per the germline V gene, CDR1 is GTSNPN and CDR2 is SVGIG (reference sequence). There are 12 residues in the CDR3. V shed 6 bases and J 4 bases; nucleotides not matched to a gene: 5. In nucleotides, the CDR3 is TGTGCCTGCAAAACAGGGGTCACTGAAGCTTTCTTT. It is translated as CACKTGVTEAFF.

There are many counts of this clonotype. V gene TRBV6-1 combines with J gene TRBJ2-7; 8 bases are a match to TRBD2. J was trimmed by 5 bases and V by 6 bases; bases with no gene match: 12. Germline V gives CDR1 MNHNS, CDR2 SASEGT. This CDR3 is built from 15 residues. The CDR3 DNA is TGTGCCAGCAGCCAGATTGGCGGGAGGATCGACGAGCAGTACGTC. Its protein is CASSQIGGRIDEQYV.

In its sample, this clonotype was seen many times. The gene calls are TRBV11-2 and TRBJ1-1, with 7 bases aligning to TRBD1. V gave up 1 base and J gave up 0 bases; unmatched junction bases: 8. This CDR3 contains 17 residues. The germline gives CDR1 SGHAT, CDR2 FQNNGV. The CDR3: CASSLVGGGAMNTEAFF. DNA of the CDR3: TGTGCCAGCAGCTTAGTCGGAGGGGGCGCGATGAACACTGAAGCTTTCTTT.

This clonotype was seen many times. This sequence joins TRBV30 and TRBJ2-1; D unclear. Germline CDR1 reads GTSNPN; CDR2 reads SVGIG (reference sequence). This CDR3 spans 12 amino acids. V shed 2 bases and J shed 6 bases, with 8 bases lying between them. Here the CDR3 reads CAWSRGLNEQFF. The CDR3 coding sequence is TGTGCCTGGAGTCGTGGCCTCAATGAGCAGTTCTTC.

The chain has TRBV11-2 and TRBJ2-5; tentative D call: TRBD2 (7 bases). Germline CDR1 reads SGHAT; CDR2 reads FQNNGV. This CDR3 comprises 16 residues. Trimming took off 1 base at V and 4 bases at J, with 16 bases between the two ends. The CDR3 region has the DNA TGTGCCAGCAGCTTAGTTTCGGGGGGCGATCGAGAGACCCAGTACTTC. This gives the protein CASSLVSGGDRETQYF.

This clonotype was recorded a few times. The chain links TRBV10-2 to TRBJ2-7, with D unclear. The CDR3 spans 11 residues. The V end was cut by 2 bases, the J end by 4 bases, with 3 bases between. Per the germline V gene, CDR1 is WSHSY and CDR2 is SAAADI. CDR3 sequence (DNA): TGCGCCAGCAGTGAGGGGTACGAGCAGTACGTC. This codes for CASSEGYEQYV.

With respect to this clonotype: A read error may explain this, as a much larger clone is one base away. The chain couples TRBV5-1 to TRBJ2-1; D not certain. TRBJ2-7 matches the DNA end more closely, so the J call is doubtful. The length of the CDR3 is 16 residues. From germline, CDR1 is SGHRS and CDR2 YFSETQ. The chain's CDR3 is CASSLVVGRSYNEQYF. The CDR3 region has the DNA TGCGCCAGCAGCTTGGTAGTGGGTAGGTCCTACAATGAGCAGTACTTC.

In its sample, this clonotype was seen many times. The chain uses TRBV10-3 and TRBJ1-1, with TRBD1 as a possible D gene (5 bases). CDR3 size: 15 residues. V was clipped by 4 bases and J by 4 bases, with 16 bases between them. From germline, CDR1 is ENHRY and CDR2 SYGVKD. The CDR3 loop is CAISASTATSTEAFF. The DNA for the CDR3 is TGTGCCATCAGTGCGTCGACAGCCACCTCCACTGAAGCTTTCTTT.

The CDR3 here is CASSPKDRERFGYTF. The CDR3 DNA reads as TGTGCCAGCAGCCCTAAAGACAGGGAAAGGTTTGGCTACACCTTC. J is TRBJ1-2 and V is TRBV7-3; TRBD1 matches at 7 bases. This CDR3 is 15 amino acids long. J gave up 7 bases and V 5 bases, and 13 bases lay outside the gene matches. CDR1 and CDR2 (germline): SGHTA, FQGTGA.

Ten or more counts support this clonotype. The CDR3 DNA reads TGTGCCAGCAGTTTAGAACAGGGGGCGACTGAAGCTTTCTTT. The encoded protein is CASSLEQGATEAFF. The chain employs TRBV12-3 or TRBV12-4 and TRBJ1-1; 9 positions agree with TRBD1. The CDR3 has 14 amino acids. V was pared by 1 base and J by 5 bases, with 2 bases of the junction left unmatched.

This clonotype was seen ten or more times. The gene calls are TRBV6-1 and TRBJ2-3; 9 positions agree with TRBD2. The CDR3 runs to 17 residues. Germline CDR1 is MNHNS and CDR2 is SASEGT. V lost 6 bases and J lost 4; bases outside the gene matches: 14. CDR3: CASSPRRLAGVADTQYF. In DNA, the CDR3 is TGTGCCAGCAGCCCCCGAAGATTAGCGGGAGTCGCAGATACGCAGTATTTT.

This chain connects TRBV20-1 to TRBJ1-1; a possible D gene is TRBD1 (5 bases). From germline, CDR1 is DFQATT and CDR2 SNEGSKA (reference sequence). The CDR3 length is 14 residues. Between the trimmed V and J ends, which lost 2 bases and 3 bases, there was a span of 13 bases. The CDR3 loop reads CSARPWGEDTEAFF. The CDR3 DNA follows: TGCAGTGCTAGACCCTGGGGGGAGGACACTGAAGCTTTCTTT.

The chain links TRBV29-1 to TRBJ2-7, with 10 bases fitting TRBD2. The CDR3 loop spans 14 amino acids. Trimming cost V 6 bases and J 1 base; bases outside gene matches: 6. The V gene's germline CDR1 is SQVTM and CDR2 ANQGSEA. The CDR3 spells CSVSASGGSYEQYF. CDR3 nucleotide sequence: TGCAGCGTGTCGGCTAGCGGGGGATCCTACGAGCAGTACTTC.

There are many counts of this clonotype. CDR3 loop: CASKRGANTEAFF. CDR3 DNA: TGTGCCAGCAAAAGAGGGGCCAACACTGAAGCTTTCTTT. The V and J genes are TRBV6-1 and TRBJ1-1, with a possible D match to TRBD1 (5 bases). The CDR3 loop spans 13 amino acids. V lost 7 bases, J lost 2 bases, and 11 bases lay in between. Germline assignment: CDR1 MNHNS and CDR2 SASEGT.

The sample holds many counts of this clonotype. The V call is TRBV9, the J call TRBJ1-2; maybe TRBD1 (5 bases). The CDR3 length is 14 residues. Germline V gives CDR1 SGDLS, CDR2 YYNGEE. The V end lost 1 base, the J end lost 3 bases, and 10 bases lay between the germline ends. The CDR3 nucleotides are TGTGCCAGCAGCGTACAAGGGGCGCACTATGGCTACACCTTC. It yields the protein CASSVQGAHYGYTF.

This clonotype occurred a few times. This chain links TRBV6-5 with TRBJ1-4; D gene uncertain. This CDR3 spans 14 amino acids. Trimming removed 2 bases at V and 3 bases at J, with 7 bases between. Germline CDR1 MNHEY, CDR2 SVGAGI. The DNA for the CDR3 is TGTGCCAGCAGTTACGATCGGGCTAATGAAAAACTGTTTTTT. Translation gives CASSYDRANEKLFF.

The genes are TRBV4-1 and TRBJ2-4; 11 nucleotides line up with TRBD1. Germline lookup yields CDR1 MGHRA and CDR2 YSYEKL. This CDR3 region has 17 residues. V shed 3 bases, J shed 10 bases, and the junction held 14 bases outside the gene matches. CDR3 amino acids: CASSQDRDRGIPQIQYF. The CDR3 region has the DNA TGCGCCAGCAGCCAGGACCGGGACAGGGGGATCCCCCAGATTCAGTACTTC.

There are many counts of this clonotype. The rearrangement links TRBV2 to TRBJ2-5, with 7 bases identical to TRBD1. This CDR3 has 15 residues. The ends lost 4 bases at V and 0 bases at J; junction bases unmatched: 5. Germline values: CDR1 SNHLY, CDR2 FYNNEI. CDR3 coding DNA: TGTGCCAGCAGTGGTGGGACAGCGTACCAAGAGACCCAGTACTTC. Translation: CASSGGTAYQETQYF.

This clonotype was counted many times. This chain uses TRBV30 with TRBJ2-7; tentatively, D is TRBD1 (6 bases). The CDR3 sequence is 14 residues long. Looked up from germline, CDR1 is GTSNPN and CDR2 is SVGIG (reference sequence). V was cut by 4 bases and J by 1 base, with 14 bases left in between. The CDR3, as DNA: TGTGCCTGGAAGGCAACGGGACATTCCTACGAGCAGTACTTC. Translating it yields CAWKATGHSYEQYF.

The gene calls are TRBV5-1 and TRBJ2-3; maybe TRBD2 (7 bases). Germline-derived CDR1 and CDR2 are SGHRS and YFSETQ. The CDR3 is 15 residues long. V lost 2 bases and J lost 4, with 14 bases in between. The CDR3 sequence is CASSFGAGAADTQYF. As DNA, the CDR3 is TGCGCCAGCAGCTTCGGGGCGGGGGCAGCAGATACGCAGTATTTT.

This clonotype was found many times. The V gene is TRBV13, the J gene TRBJ2-7; 8 bases fit TRBD2. V was clipped by 0 bases and J by 3 bases; unmatched bases: 7. Germline loops: CDR1 PRHDT, CDR2 FYEKMQ (reference sequence). CDR3 length: 16 residues. CDR3 nucleotides: TGTGCCAGCAGCTTAGGCCCTAGCGGGTACCACTACGAGCAGTACGTC. Its protein product is CASSLGPSGYHYEQYV.

This clonotype occurred many times. The chain joins TRBV24-1 to TRBJ2-1; 10 positions agree with TRBD1. Germline V lookup: CDR1 KGHDR, CDR2 SFDVKD. V lost 7 bases, J lost 7 bases, and 9 bases stayed unmatched. This CDR3 region has 15 residues. CDR3 DNA sequence: TGTGCCACCAGCCTACACCGGGACAGGGGTAATGAGCAGTTCTTC. Translating it yields CATSLHRDRGNEQFF.